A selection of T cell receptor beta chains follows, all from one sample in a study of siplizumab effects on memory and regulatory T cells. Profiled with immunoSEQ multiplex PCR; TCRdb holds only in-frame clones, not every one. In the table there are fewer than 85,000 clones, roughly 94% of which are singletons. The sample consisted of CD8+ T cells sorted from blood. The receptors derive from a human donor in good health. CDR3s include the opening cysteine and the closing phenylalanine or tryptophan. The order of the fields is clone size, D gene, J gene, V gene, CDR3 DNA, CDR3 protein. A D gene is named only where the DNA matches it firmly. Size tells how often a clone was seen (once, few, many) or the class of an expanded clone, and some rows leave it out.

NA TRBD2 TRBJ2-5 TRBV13 TGTGCCAGCCTGGGGCGGGAGGTTTCGGGAGAGACCCAGTACTTC CASLGREVSGETQYF
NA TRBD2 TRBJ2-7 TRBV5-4 TGTGCCAGCAGCTTGGGTAGCGGGGGCTCCTACGAGCAGTACTTC CASSLGSGGSYEQYF
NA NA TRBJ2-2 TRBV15 TGTGCCACCAGCAGATACGGCGGGACCGGGGAGCTGTTTTTT CATSRYGGTGELFF
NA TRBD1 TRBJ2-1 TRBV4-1 TGCGCCAGCAGAACGACAGGGGGTCATGAGCAGTTCTTC CASRTTGGHEQFF
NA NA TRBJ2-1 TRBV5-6 TGTGCCAGCAGCTTGGTGGATGCATATGAGCAGTTCTTC CASSLVDAYEQFF
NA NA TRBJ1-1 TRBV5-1 TGCGCCAGCAGCGGGTGGGCGACAGGAGGGACTGAAGCTTTCTTT CASSGWATGGTEAFF
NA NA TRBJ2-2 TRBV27 TGTGCCAGCAGTTTCCGGACCGGGGAGCTGTTTTTT CASSFRTGELFF
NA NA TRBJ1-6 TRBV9 TGTGCCAGCAGCGAGGGGGACACTGATTCACCCCTCCACTTT CASSEGDTDSPLHF
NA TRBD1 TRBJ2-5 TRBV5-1 TGCGCCAGCAGCTTGGAGGGACAGCAAGAGACCCAGTACTTC CASSLEGQQETQYF
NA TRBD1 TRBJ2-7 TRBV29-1 TGCAGCGTTGAAGCTTCTAGGACAGGGGTGGACGAGCAGTACTTC CSVEASRTGVDEQYF
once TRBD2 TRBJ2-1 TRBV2 TGTGCCAGCAGGGCTAGCGGGAGGGCCTTTTATGAGCAGTTCTTC CASRASGRAFYEQFF
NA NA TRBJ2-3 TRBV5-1 TGCGCCAGCAGCTTGGCCATCAGGGGAGGCATAGATACGCAGTATTTT CASSLAIRGGIDTQYF
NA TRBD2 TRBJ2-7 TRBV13 TGTGCCAGCAGCTTAGGCCTCGGACTAGCGCCCGAGCAGTACTTC CASSLGLGLAPEQYF
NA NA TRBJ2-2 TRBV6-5 TGTGCCAGCAGTCACCCCGCAGAGAACACCGGGGAGCTGTTTTTT CASSHPAENTGELFF